Here is one TCR beta chain with its context. The antigen it binds to is not known. Per-base quality was not reported, and no clone a single base away is much larger than it. The entry originates in a study of CD8 T cells in ankylosing spondylitis (dated by TCRdb to 2015 to 2018). For the wider study: T cell receptor beta repertoires were profiled in healthy donors and ankylosing spondylitis patients so that disease-linked TCR variants could be found. The full study cohort was made up of about two dozen ankylosing spondylitis patients and 108 healthy donors. Peripheral blood samples were taken, and synovial fluid was additionally collected from ankylosing spondylitis patients. What the authors observed across the whole study: The disease-linked clones were reported to be significantly enriched in matched synovial fluid samples from ankylosing spondylitis patients. Some TCR beta motif variants had previously been reported in synovial fluid and blood of reactive arthritis patients, which suggested common disease-initiation mechanisms. The disease-linked clones had a CD8+ phenotype and were found at relatively low frequencies in peripheral blood. A TCR beta motif of eight highly homologous amino acid variants appeared characteristic of blood from ankylosing spondylitis patients.

Instrument on record: Illumina HiSeq 2500. Quantitative 5'-RACE with molecular barcodes was used to prepare TCR beta libraries. Per the source publication's procedure: To identify disease-linked TCR variants, a new computational method was used, one built on a probabilistic model of VDJ rearrangement. Clones were called with MiXCR by TCRdb after fastp trimmed the public reads at Q25, and only in-frame beta chains were retained. Merged by CDR3 protein, the rows form single entries marked with the most common genes and DNA. The V and J calls and clone size come from TCRdb's table, not from the authors' own analysis. The table for this sample lists under 850,000 distinct CDR3 sequences; 19% of them were counted only once. About a fifth of the sample comes from the top ten. The CDR3, cysteine through phenylalanine, is 14 amino acids long. Only the CDR3 portion is preserved as DNA: 42 bases, with reading frame beginning at the first base. CDR1 and CDR2 were assigned from the germline V gene as MGHRA and YSYEKL. Here V drops 3 bases and J drops 4 bases, and the junction holds 5 bases not matched to any gene.

The V gene is TRBV4-1 and the J gene is TRBJ1-1; 7 of the junction bases match TRBD1. The receptor was isolated from a male donor with ankylosing spondylitis. Sequencing input: blood, either unsorted or a sorted T cell fraction (not recorded which). The nucleotides are TGCGCCAGCAGCCAGGGACAGTTATTCACTGAAGCTTTCTTT. It encodes CASSQGQLFTEAFF.